This is a list of T cell receptor beta chains from one sample in a study of shared clonotypes between healthy human individuals. Repertoires were generated with immunoSEQ multiplex PCR, while TCRdb's copy carries only in-frame clones and drops some. The repertoire holds some 2 million clones, about 95% seen once, with around 1.1% in the top ten. The specimen was naive CD8+ T cells sorted from blood. The receptor source for this set is a man between 18 and 29 years old in good health. CDR3s include the opening cysteine and the closing phenylalanine or tryptophan. The order of the fields is CDR3 length, D gene, J gene, clone size, V gene, CDR3 DNA, CDR3 protein. The D gene is left open where the match is weak. Not all rows give a size; the values are once, few, many and, for expanded clones, a class.

cdr3_length: 15
d_call: -
j_call: TRBJ2-7
clone_size: -
v_call: TRBV27
cdr3_nt: TGTGCCAGCAGTTTGTCCGCGGGACCTGGCGGAGAGCAGTACTTC
cdr3_aa: CASSLSAGPGGEQYF

cdr3_length: 16
d_call: TRBD2
j_call: TRBJ2-3
clone_size: -
v_call: TRBV19
cdr3_nt: TGTGCCAGTAGTATGCTTCTAGCGGGGGAAATAGATACGCAGTATTTT
cdr3_aa: CASSMLLAGEIDTQYF

cdr3_length: 15
d_call: TRBD1
j_call: TRBJ2-3
clone_size: -
v_call: TRBV12-5
cdr3_nt: TGTGCTAGTGGGGTAGGACAGGGGAAGGCAGATACGCAGTATTTT
cdr3_aa: CASGVGQGKADTQYF

cdr3_length: 15
d_call: TRBD1
j_call: TRBJ1-1
clone_size: -
v_call: TRBV19
cdr3_nt: TGTGCCAGTAGTATAGGTGCCGGGACAGGGGATGAAGCTTTCTTT
cdr3_aa: CASSIGAGTGDEAFF

cdr3_length: 16
d_call: TRBD2
j_call: TRBJ2-7
clone_size: -
v_call: TRBV7-8
cdr3_nt: TGTGCCAGCAGCCACTTAGGGGGGGCGGGAGGTGACGAGCAGTACTTC
cdr3_aa: CASSHLGGAGGDEQYF

cdr3_length: 16
d_call: TRBD2
j_call: TRBJ2-3
clone_size: -
v_call: TRBV29-1
cdr3_nt: TGCAGCGTTTTGGGACTAGCGGACTCTAGCACAGATACGCAGTATTTT
cdr3_aa: CSVLGLADSSTDTQYF

cdr3_length: 15
d_call: -
j_call: TRBJ2-6
clone_size: -
v_call: TRBV5-6
cdr3_nt: TGTGCCAGCAGCTTGGGGGATCCTGGGGCCAACGTCCTGACTTTC
cdr3_aa: CASSLGDPGANVLTF

cdr3_length: 14
d_call: -
j_call: TRBJ2-7
clone_size: -
v_call: TRBV4-3
cdr3_nt: TGCGCCAGCAGCCAAGCAATGAGGGGGGACGAGCAGTACTTC
cdr3_aa: CASSQAMRGDEQYF

cdr3_length: 13
d_call: -
j_call: TRBJ2-7
clone_size: -
v_call: TRBV7-9
cdr3_nt: TGTGCCAGCATCCGGGGCGCCTCCTACGAGCAGTACTTC
cdr3_aa: CASIRGASYEQYF

cdr3_length: 15
d_call: -
j_call: TRBJ1-5
clone_size: -
v_call: TRBV4-1
cdr3_nt: TGCGCCAGCAGCCACGTTGTGACGAGCAATCAGCCCCAGCATTTT
cdr3_aa: CASSHVVTSNQPQHF

cdr3_length: 15
d_call: TRBD1
j_call: TRBJ1-2
clone_size: few
v_call: TRBV6-1
cdr3_nt: TGTGCCAGCAGCGAGACCGGGACAGGGCCTTATGGCTACACCTTC
cdr3_aa: CASSETGTGPYGYTF

cdr3_length: 14
d_call: TRBD1
j_call: TRBJ2-7
clone_size: -
v_call: TRBV4-3
cdr3_nt: TGCGCCAGCAGCCATGGCCAGGGGGACCACGAGCAGTACTTC
cdr3_aa: CASSHGQGDHEQYF

cdr3_length: 14
d_call: -
j_call: TRBJ2-7
clone_size: -
v_call: TRBV5-4
cdr3_nt: TGTGCCAGCAGCTTCGGGGGGACACCCTACGAGCAGTACTTC
cdr3_aa: CASSFGGTPYEQYF

cdr3_length: 14
d_call: -
j_call: TRBJ2-7
clone_size: -
v_call: TRBV15
cdr3_nt: TGTGCCACCAGCAGAGACAGGAGCTCCTACGAGCAGTACTTC
cdr3_aa: CATSRDRSSYEQYF

cdr3_length: 13
d_call: -
j_call: TRBJ1-4
clone_size: once
v_call: TRBV5-1
cdr3_nt: TGCGCCAGCAGCGTGGGAGATGATGAAAAACTGTTTTTT
cdr3_aa: CASSVGDDEKLFF

cdr3_length: 16
d_call: -
j_call: TRBJ2-7
clone_size: -
v_call: TRBV21-1
cdr3_nt: TGTGCCAGCAGCAGCATAACCGGGACAGCCTCCTACGAGCAGTACTTC
cdr3_aa: CASSSITGTASYEQYF

cdr3_length: 15
d_call: -
j_call: TRBJ2-2
clone_size: -
v_call: TRBV5-1
cdr3_nt: TGCGCCAGCAGCCCCGGGACACTCAACACCGGGGAGCTGTTTTTT
cdr3_aa: CASSPGTLNTGELFF

cdr3_length: 15
d_call: -
j_call: TRBJ1-2
clone_size: -
v_call: TRBV7-9
cdr3_nt: TGTGCCAGCAGCCCCTCTTGGGGGGCGAACTATGGCTACACCTTC
cdr3_aa: CASSPSWGANYGYTF

cdr3_length: 15
d_call: -
j_call: TRBJ1-5
clone_size: -
v_call: TRBV27
cdr3_nt: TGTGCCAGCAGTCGACCGCAGGGGTGCAATCAGCCCCAGCATTTT
cdr3_aa: CASSRPQGCNQPQHF

cdr3_length: 13
d_call: -
j_call: TRBJ1-1
clone_size: -
v_call: TRBV5-6
cdr3_nt: TGTGCCAGCAGTTCCGTCGTGAACACTGAAGCTTTCTTT
cdr3_aa: CASSSVVNTEAFF

cdr3_length: 14
d_call: TRBD2
j_call: TRBJ2-5
clone_size: -
v_call: TRBV11-2
cdr3_nt: TGTGCCAGCAGAACCAGCGGGGTCCAAGAGACCCAGTACTTC
cdr3_aa: CASRTSGVQETQYF

cdr3_length: 15
d_call: -
j_call: TRBJ2-7
clone_size: -
v_call: TRBV7-9
cdr3_nt: TGTGCCAGCAGCTTTGAGCCTCCCTTTGCCTACGAGCAGTACTTC
cdr3_aa: CASSFEPPFAYEQYF

cdr3_length: 14
d_call: -
j_call: TRBJ1-1
clone_size: -
v_call: TRBV29-1
cdr3_nt: TGCAGCGTTAGCCGAGTGAATTTGGCCACTGAAGCTTTCTTT
cdr3_aa: CSVSRVNLATEAFF

cdr3_length: 17
d_call: TRBD1
j_call: TRBJ2-7
clone_size: -
v_call: TRBV5-1
cdr3_nt: TGCGCCAGCAGCTTGGCCGGGACAGGCTCTGAGGGCGACGAGCAGTACTTC
cdr3_aa: CASSLAGTGSEGDEQYF

cdr3_length: 14
d_call: -
j_call: TRBJ1-4
clone_size: -
v_call: TRBV4-1
cdr3_nt: TGCGCCAGCAGCCAACGGGCAGGGGTAGAAAAACTGTTTTTT
cdr3_aa: CASSQRAGVEKLFF

cdr3_length: 16
d_call: TRBD1
j_call: TRBJ1-4
clone_size: -
v_call: TRBV14
cdr3_nt: TGTGCCAGCAGCCAAGGGCCGACAGGGGCCCTTGAAAAACTGTTTTTT
cdr3_aa: CASSQGPTGALEKLFF

cdr3_length: 17
d_call: TRBD2
j_call: TRBJ2-2
clone_size: -
v_call: TRBV19
cdr3_nt: TGTGCCAGTAGTATAAGTCCTAGCGGGAGGCACACCGGGGAGCTGTTTTTT
cdr3_aa: CASSISPSGRHTGELFF

cdr3_length: 17
d_call: TRBD1
j_call: TRBJ2-5
clone_size: -
v_call: TRBV18
cdr3_nt: TGTGCCAGCTCACCCAGCTTCGGGACAGGGGAGGGAGAGACCCAGTACTTC
cdr3_aa: CASSPSFGTGEGETQYF

cdr3_length: 14
d_call: -
j_call: TRBJ1-1
clone_size: once
v_call: TRBV7-9
cdr3_nt: TGTGCCAGCAGCCCCCCGTTGGGTGGAACTGAAGCTTTCTTT
cdr3_aa: CASSPPLGGTEAFF

cdr3_length: 11
d_call: -
j_call: TRBJ2-5
clone_size: -
v_call: TRBV20-1
cdr3_nt: TGCAGTGAGGGGACTTACGAGACCCAGTACTTC
cdr3_aa: CSEGTYETQYF

cdr3_length: 14
d_call: -
j_call: TRBJ2-7
clone_size: -
v_call: TRBV27
cdr3_nt: TGTGCCAGCAGTTTAATAGGGGTGACCTACGAGCAGTACTTC
cdr3_aa: CASSLIGVTYEQYF

cdr3_length: 15
d_call: -
j_call: TRBJ1-1
clone_size: -
v_call: TRBV4-1
cdr3_nt: TGCGCCAGCAGCCAAGTACTCCAGGGGAACACTGAAGCTTTCTTT
cdr3_aa: CASSQVLQGNTEAFF

cdr3_length: 11
d_call: -
j_call: TRBJ1-2
clone_size: -
v_call: TRBV7-9
cdr3_nt: TGTGCCAGCAGCCCTGGGGCTGGCTACACCTTC
cdr3_aa: CASSPGAGYTF

cdr3_length: 13
d_call: TRBD1
j_call: TRBJ2-2
clone_size: -
v_call: TRBV7-3
cdr3_nt: TGTGCCAGCAGCCCAGGGGGTTCCGGGGAGCTGTTTTTT
cdr3_aa: CASSPGGSGELFF

cdr3_length: 16
d_call: TRBD2
j_call: TRBJ2-1
clone_size: -
v_call: TRBV11-3
cdr3_nt: TGTGCCAGCAGCTCTGGGCGGACTAGCGGGACCCATGAGCAGTTCTTC
cdr3_aa: CASSSGRTSGTHEQFF

cdr3_length: 13
d_call: TRBD1
j_call: TRBJ1-6
clone_size: -
v_call: TRBV27
cdr3_nt: TGTGCCAGCAGGGACCGGACAGGGAATGCCCTCCACTTT
cdr3_aa: CASRDRTGNALHF

cdr3_length: 15
d_call: TRBD1
j_call: TRBJ1-1
clone_size: -
v_call: TRBV7-9
cdr3_nt: TGTGCCAGCAGCTCAAGGGACAGCCAAAACACTGAAGCTTTCTTT
cdr3_aa: CASSSRDSQNTEAFF

cdr3_length: 14
d_call: -
j_call: TRBJ2-3
clone_size: -
v_call: TRBV6-6
cdr3_nt: TGTGCCAGCACCTCTCGGGACACAGCTGATACGCAGTATTTT
cdr3_aa: CASTSRDTADTQYF

cdr3_length: 14
d_call: TRBD2
j_call: TRBJ2-1
clone_size: -
v_call: TRBV10-1
cdr3_nt: TGCGCCAGCAGTGCGGTAGGACTAGCGGATCCCCAGTTCTTC
cdr3_aa: CASSAVGLADPQFF

cdr3_length: 14
d_call: TRBD1
j_call: TRBJ2-7
clone_size: -
v_call: TRBV7-9
cdr3_nt: TGTGCCAGCAGCCCGACAGGGGTGTACTACGAGCAGTACTTC
cdr3_aa: CASSPTGVYYEQYF

cdr3_length: 14
d_call: TRBD1
j_call: TRBJ2-7
clone_size: -
v_call: TRBV5-1
cdr3_nt: TGCGCCAGCAGCTTAGGGCAGGGGGCTGACGAGCAGTACTTC
cdr3_aa: CASSLGQGADEQYF

cdr3_length: 16
d_call: -
j_call: TRBJ2-5
clone_size: -
v_call: TRBV6-5
cdr3_nt: TGTGCCAGCAGTTACTCGCCCTCCGGGACGGTGGAGACCCAGTACTTC
cdr3_aa: CASSYSPSGTVETQYF